This T cell receptor (beta chain) derives from a study of cytomegalovirus exposure and HLA in healthy donors. Study-wide results and caveats: It was 164 TCR beta chains that were listed as cytomegalovirus-associated.

It was the approximately 120-subject validation cohort, separate from the approximately 700-subject first cohort, to which the donors belonged. About this clone: What it recognizes is unknown.

The method was immunoSEQ multiplex PCR; TCRdb's version includes in-frame clones alone and lacks a portion of them. This table holds 100,000 to 150,000 clones, 86% found once. In germline, CDR1 is MNHNY, CDR2 SVGAGI (reference sequence). V trimming: 5 bases; J trimming: 0 bases; junction bases outside the gene matches: 1. The CDR3 contains 14 residues. Sequences were obtained from PBMCs. The receptor was derived from a man aged 18 to 35 in good health and CMV-seronegative. This chain links TRBV6-6 with TRBJ1-3; 7 bases are shared with TRBD1. The CDR3 DNA is TGTGCCAGCAGTCACAGGGGCTCTGGAAACACCATATATTTT. It yields the protein CASSHRGSGNTIYF.